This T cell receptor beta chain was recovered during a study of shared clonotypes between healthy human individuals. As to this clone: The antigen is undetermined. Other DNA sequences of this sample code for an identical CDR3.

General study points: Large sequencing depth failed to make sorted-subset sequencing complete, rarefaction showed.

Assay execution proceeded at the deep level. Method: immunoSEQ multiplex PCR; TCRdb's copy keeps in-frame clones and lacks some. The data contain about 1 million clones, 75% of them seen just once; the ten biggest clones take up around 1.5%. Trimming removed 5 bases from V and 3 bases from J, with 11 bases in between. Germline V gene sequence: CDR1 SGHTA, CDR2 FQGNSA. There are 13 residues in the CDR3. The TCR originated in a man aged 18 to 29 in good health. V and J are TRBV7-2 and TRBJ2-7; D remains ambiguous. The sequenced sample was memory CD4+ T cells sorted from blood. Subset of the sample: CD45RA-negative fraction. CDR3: CASSPPTGYEQYF. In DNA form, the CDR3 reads TGTGCCAGCAGCCCACCGACTGGCTACGAGCAGTACTTC. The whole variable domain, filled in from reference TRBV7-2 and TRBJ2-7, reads GAGVSQSPSNKVTEKGKDVELRCDPISGHTALYWYRQSLGQGLEFLIYFQGNSAPDKSGLPSDRFSAERTGGSVSTLTIQRTQQEDSAVYLCASSPPTGYEQYFGPGTRLTVT.